These T cell receptor beta chains were read from a single sample in a study of blood T cells in healthy people across ages. TCRdb called the 5' RACE reads again in MiXCR, with one record for every CDR3 protein. This table holds some 790,000 distinct CDR3 sequences, 25% to 30% found once. Specimen: blood. All receptors derive from a woman aged 80 or older in good health. Both conserved end residues are part of each CDR3. The D gene is left open where the match is weak. Size tells how often a clone was seen (once, few, many) or the class of an expanded clone, and some rows leave it out.

clone size	V gene	J gene	D gene	CDR3 protein	CDR3 DNA
many	TRBV7-9	TRBJ1-1	-	CASSSTTAGNTEAFF	TGTGCCAGCAGCTCTACGACTGCGGGGAACACTGAAGCTTTCTTT
-	TRBV15	TRBJ1-2	-	CATSRGGRGGDGYTF	TGTGCCACCAGCAGAGGGGGCAGGGGAGGCGATGGCTACACCTTC
once	TRBV3-1	TRBJ2-1	TRBD2	CASSQDLLAGGFGGFF	TGTGCCAGCAGCCAAGATCTCCTGGCGGGGGGGTTCGGGGGGTTCTTC
many	TRBV20-1	TRBJ1-6	-	CSARGRKAPLHF	TGCAGTGCTAGGGGTCGGAAGGCACCCCTCCACTTT
many	TRBV28	TRBJ2-7	TRBD1	CASRGDRDRNYEQYF	TGTGCCAGCAGAGGGGACCGGGACAGGAACTACGAGCAGTACTTC
few	TRBV5-1	TRBJ1-1	-	CASSPSRFIGTEAFF	TGCGCCAGCAGCCCGTCTAGATTTATTGGCACTGAAGCTTTCTTT
many	TRBV20-1	TRBJ2-3	-	CSARLRGRTDTQYF	TGCAGTGCTAGATTGCGGGGGCGCACAGATACGCAGTATTTT
few	TRBV12-3/TRBV12-4	TRBJ1-4	-	CASQGSTNEKLFF	TGTGCCAGCCAGGGGTCAACTAATGAAAAACTGTTTTTT
-	TRBV7-8	TRBJ1-6	TRBD1	CASSSRTGVGPLHF	TGTGCCAGCAGCTCCCGGACAGGCGTAGGGCCCCTCCACTTT
many	TRBV12-3/TRBV12-4	TRBJ1-5	-	CASRRDLQGNQPQHF	TGTGCCAGCAGGAGGGACCTCCAAGGTAATCAGCCCCAGCATTTT
few	TRBV10-3	TRBJ1-1	-	CAISEFGGGTEAFF	TGTGCCATCAGTGAGTTCGGGGGAGGGACTGAAGCTTTCTTT
many	TRBV13	TRBJ2-7	-	CASSALIGGYEQYF	TGTGCCAGCAGCGCGCTCATCGGGGGCTACGAGCAGTACTTC
-	TRBV7-9	TRBJ2-6	-	CASSLYGANVRTF	TGTGCCAGCAGTCTTTACGGGGCCAACGTCCGGACTTTC
-	TRBV9	TRBJ2-1	TRBD2	CASSVGAGVRETQFF	TGTGCCAGCAGCGTTGGAGCGGGGGTGAGAGAGACCCAGTTCTTC
-	TRBV12-3/TRBV12-4	TRBJ1-2	TRBD1	CASSQQGARGYTF	TGTGCCAGCAGTCAACAGGGGGCGCGGGGCTACACCTTC
many	TRBV6-2/TRBV6-3	TRBJ2-5	TRBD1	CASRGQNKDQETQYF	TGTGCCAGCAGGGGACAGAATAAGGACCAAGAGACCCAGTACTTC
few	TRBV12-3/TRBV12-4	TRBJ2-3	-	CASSLSGAADTQYF	TGTGCCAGCAGTTTGAGCGGAGCGGCAGATACGCAGTATTTT
many	TRBV12-3/TRBV12-4	TRBJ1-4	TRBD1	CASGQGAEKLFF	TGTGCCAGCGGCCAGGGGGCTGAAAAACTGTTTTTT
few	TRBV13	TRBJ2-5	-	CASSHGLSQETQYF	TGTGCCAGCAGCCACGGGCTGTCCCAAGAGACCCAGTACTTC